The 26 T cell receptor beta chains below all came from one sample that was sequenced in a study of cytomegalovirus exposure and HLA in healthy donors. 13 Jbeta primers and 60 Vbeta primers were used for the PCR. Clones were sequenced by immunoSEQ multiplex PCR, and TCRdb holds only the in-frame ones, with some missing. The sample records 110,000 to 150,000 clones, approximately 63% being singletons. Material for sequencing was PBMCs. These receptors all stem from a woman in her sixties in good health and CMV-seropositive.

V and J are TRBV28 and TRBJ2-7; TRBD2 is a possible D gene (6 bases). The CDR3 is made up of 16 amino acids. Germline loops: CDR1 MDHEN, CDR2 SYDVKM. V dropped 6 bases and J dropped 3 bases, with 21 bases sitting between them. The CDR3 DNA reads TGTGCCAGCAGCCCCGGTGGGGCTAGCGCATACTACGAGCAGTACTTC. It encodes CASSPGGASAYYEQYF.

The chain combines TRBV28 with TRBJ1-2; D gene unclear. CDR1 and CDR2 (germline): MDHEN, SYDVKM. V was pared by 4 bases and J by 1 base, with 4 bases between. The CDR3 has 12 amino acids. The CDR3 DNA follows: TGTGCCAGCAGTTACAATAACTATGGCTACACCTTC. This translates into CASSYNNYGYTF.

This clone was detected only a few times. This rearrangement joins TRBV9 to TRBJ1-3, with no clear D. The V end was cut by 0 bases, the J end by 3 bases, with 10 bases between. The CDR3 is made up of 15 amino acids. Germline CDR1 SGDLS, CDR2 YYNGEE. DNA of the CDR3: TGTGCCAGCAGCGTAGGACCGGGGAGTGGAAACACCATATATTTT. It yields the protein CASSVGPGSGNTIYF.

The chain carries TRBV14 and TRBJ2-5; TRBD1 matches at 7 bases. CDR1 and CDR2 (germline): SGHDN, FVKESK. This CDR3 contains 15 residues. V trimming: 3 bases; J trimming: 0 bases; junction bases outside the gene matches: 4. The CDR3 coding sequence is TGTGCCAGCAGCCAGACAGGGTGGTACCAAGAGACCCAGTACTTC. It codes for CASSQTGWYQETQYF.

J is TRBJ1-1 and V is TRBV13; 9 nucleotides align to TRBD1. The CDR3 is 15 amino acids. Germline V lookup: CDR1 PRHDT, CDR2 FYEKMQ (reference sequence). With V trimmed by 0 bases and J by 4 bases, 3 bases remained unmatched. The CDR3 DNA reads TGTGCCAGCAGCTTAGGAGGGACAGGGCTCACTGAAGCTTTCTTT. Translation: CASSLGGTGLTEAFF.

The table lists this clone with a few counts. V usage is TRBV6-1 and J usage is TRBJ1-1, with TRBD1 matching over 9 bases. With 6 bases clipped from V and 5 bases from J, the junction kept 4 bases outside the gene matches. Germline loops: CDR1 MNHNS, CDR2 SASEGT. The CDR3 contains 13 residues. The CDR3 DNA is TGTGCCAGCAGCATACAGGGGGCAACTGAAGCTTTCTTT. Translating gives CASSIQGATEAFF.

In nucleotides, the CDR3 is TGCGCCAGCAGCTACACAGCGGGAGTGGGGAATGAGCAGTTCTTC. This encodes CASSYTAGVGNEQFF. V usage is TRBV5-1 and J usage is TRBJ2-1; 8 nucleotides match TRBD2. Germline V gives CDR1 SGHRS, CDR2 YFSETQ. V was pared by 3 bases and J by 7 bases, with 9 bases of the junction left unmatched. CDR3 length: 15 residues.

In its sample, this clone was seen a few times. The rearrangement joins TRBV10-3 to TRBJ2-1, with D tentatively TRBD2 (6 bases). The V end lost 3 bases, the J end lost 5 bases, and 17 bases lay between the germline ends. The germline V gene encodes CDR1 ENHRY and CDR2 SYGVKD. This CDR3 spans 16 amino acids. The CDR3 DNA follows: TGTGCCATCAGTGAACCGCGGGGCAGGGACGACAATGAGCAGTTCTTC. Translation: CAISEPRGRDDNEQFF.

V gene TRBV27 combines with J gene TRBJ2-7, with 11 bases matching TRBD2. V shed 5 bases and J 0 bases; nucleotides not matched to a gene: 3. CDR1 is MNHEY and CDR2 is SMNVEV in the germline V gene (reference sequence). The CDR3 has 15 amino acids. The CDR3, as DNA: TGTGCCAGCAGTGCCGGACTAGCGGGCTCCTACGAGCAGTACTTC. This codes for CASSAGLAGSYEQYF.

CDR3 bases: TGCGCCAGCAGCCCGGACAACCAAGAGACCCAGTACTTC. It is translated as CASSPDNQETQYF. This sequence joins TRBV5-1 and TRBJ2-5; perhaps TRBD1 as D (5 bases). V lost 4 bases to trimming and J lost 0 bases, with 7 bases between them. The CDR3 length is 13 residues. Germline V gene lookup returns CDR1 SGHRS and CDR2 YFSETQ.

This chain links TRBV7-6 with TRBJ2-7, with 9 bases aligning to TRBD2. This CDR3 is 15 amino acids long. Germline-derived CDR1 and CDR2 are SGHVS and FNYEAQ. Losses at the gene ends were 4 bases for V and 6 bases for J; bases not matched to a gene: 10. CDR3: CASSSDSGRLSEQYF. The CDR3 DNA sequence: TGTGCCAGCAGCTCAGATAGCGGGAGACTCTCCGAGCAGTACTTC. The whole variable domain, filled in from reference TRBV7-6 and TRBJ2-7, reads GAGVSQSPRYKVTKRGQDVALRCDPISGHVSLYWYRQALGQGPEFLTYFNYEAQQDKSGLPNDRFSAERPEGSISTLTIQRTEQRDSAMYRCASSSDSGRLSEQYFGPGTRLTVT.

Here the CDR3 DNA reads TGCGCCAGCAGCTTGGATCCCGGGATCCCCTACGAGCAGTACTTC. Protein: CASSLDPGIPYEQYF. V is TRBV5-1 and J is TRBJ2-7; D perhaps matches TRBD2 (5 bases). With 0 bases removed from V and 2 bases from J, the gap between germline ends came to 12 bases. From germline, CDR1 is SGHRS and CDR2 YFSETQ. The CDR3 contains 15 residues.

This clone was counted only a few times. The chain recombines TRBV2 with TRBJ1-4; the match to TRBD1 covers 10 bases. V lost 7 bases to trimming and J lost 7 bases; unmatched junction nucleotides: 6. Germline values: CDR1 SNHLY, CDR2 FYNNEI. The CDR3 loop spans 14 amino acids. CDR3 DNA sequence: TGTGCCAGCACCTCGGACAGGGGGGCTGAAAAACTGTTTTTT. It codes for CASTSDRGAEKLFF.

This clone was seen a single time. V and J are TRBV5-1 and TRBJ2-1; D is unclear. V lost 0 bases and J lost 0, with 7 bases in between. Germline lookup yields CDR1 SGHRS and CDR2 YFSETQ. The CDR3 loop spans 15 amino acids. The CDR3 protein is CASSLDDFSYNEQFF. CDR3 in DNA: TGCGCCAGCAGCTTGGATGACTTCTCCTACAATGAGCAGTTCTTC.

The chain joins TRBV10-3 to TRBJ1-2; D is uncertain. V dropped 3 bases and J dropped 8 bases, with 10 bases sitting between them. Germline assignment: CDR1 ENHRY and CDR2 SYGVKD. The CDR3 is made up of 12 amino acids. This CDR3 is CAISEPGEGYTF. In nucleotides, the CDR3 is TGTGCCATCAGTGAACCGGGAGAAGGCTACACCTTC.

The chain uses TRBV29-1 and TRBJ2-3; D possibly corresponds to TRBD2 (6 bases). The germline V gene encodes CDR1 SQVTM and CDR2 ANQGSEA. V lost 4 bases, J lost 3 bases, and 8 bases lay in between. The CDR3 covers 12 residues. For the CDR3, the DNA is TGCAGCGTTGGCGGGGAGACAGATACGCAGTATTTT. Its protein product is CSVGGETDTQYF.

About this clone itself: Other DNA sequences in this specimen translate into the identical CDR3. The rearrangement joins TRBV9 to TRBJ1-2, with 10 bases aligning to TRBD1. With 3 bases clipped from V and 8 bases from J, the junction kept 4 bases outside the gene matches. Per the germline V gene, CDR1 is SGDLS and CDR2 is YYNGEE. This CDR3 has 13 residues. CDR3 region: CASSGGQGYGYTF. For the CDR3, the DNA is TGTGCCAGCAGCGGGGGACAGGGGTACGGCTACACCTTC.

The CDR3 DNA is TGTGCCAGCAGCCTCAGGGGACAGGGTAGAAACACCATATATTTT. Residues: CASSLRGQGRNTIYF. V gene TRBV28 combines with J gene TRBJ1-3; 9 bases fit TRBD1. CDR3 size: 15 residues. Per germline, CDR1 MDHEN and CDR2 SYDVKM. The V and J ends lost 6 bases and 5 bases, in that order; junction bases with no gene match: 8. Filled out from reference TRBV28 and TRBJ1-3, the complete variable domain reads DVKVTQSSRYLVKRTGEKVFLECVQDMDHENMFWYRQDPGLGLRLIYFSYDVKMKEKGDIPEGYSVSREKKERFSLILESASTNQTSMYLCASSLRGQGRNTIYFGEGSWLTVV.

The chain combines TRBV19 with TRBJ2-5, with 10 nucleotides matching TRBD2. The CDR3 runs 16 residues. The germline V gene encodes CDR1 LNHDA and CDR2 SQIVND (reference sequence). After removal of 6 bases from V and 4 bases from J, the junction contained 11 bases not matched to a gene. The DNA of the CDR3 is TGTGCCAGTAGCCCTGGGGGTAGCGGGAGGCTAGAGACCCAGTACTTC. Translating gives CASSPGGSGRLETQYF.

The genes are TRBV28 and TRBJ2-2, with 7 bases identical to TRBD1. Germline CDR1 reads MDHEN; CDR2 reads SYDVKM. Losses at the gene ends were 5 bases for V and 7 bases for J; bases not matched to a gene: 4. The CDR3 has 13 residues. The CDR3 nucleotides read TGTGCCAGCAGTCGACAGGGAGTCGGGGAGCTGTTTTTT. It specifies CASSRQGVGELFF.

This sequence joins TRBV4-1 and TRBJ1-4, with 10 bases matching TRBD1. The ends lost 3 bases at V and 8 bases at J; junction bases unmatched: 6. The CDR3 has 15 amino acids. From germline, CDR1 is MGHRA and CDR2 YSYEKL. The CDR3 nucleotides are TGCGCCAGCAGCCAGGGGACAGGGGTCTGGGAAAAACTGTTTTTT. Residues: CASSQGTGVWEKLFF.

The chain has TRBV15 and TRBJ1-1, with D unclear. V lost 5 bases to trimming and J lost 0 bases, with 7 bases between them. Germline CDR1 is LNHNV and CDR2 is YYDKDF (reference sequence). This CDR3 comprises 13 residues. The CDR3 loop reads CATSPDMNTEAFF. CDR3 nucleotides: TGTGCCACCAGCCCCGACATGAACACTGAAGCTTTCTTT.

A note on this clone: At one boundary the junction diverges from the germline segment, which might be a read error. This chain connects TRBV11-2 to TRBJ2-7; D call uncertain. CDR1 is SGHAT, CDR2 FQNNGV, per germline. The CDR3 is 13 amino acids. As DNA, the CDR3 is TGTGCCAGCAGCATAGACGGAGCCTACGAGCAGTACTTC. Translation: CASSIDGAYEQYF.

This clone was detected a few times. Mismatch with germline at one junction end may stem from a read error. The rearrangement links TRBV29-1 to TRBJ1-1; a possible D gene is TRBD1 (6 bases). Germline loops: CDR1 SQVTM, CDR2 ANQGSEA. This CDR3 is built from 13 residues. The CDR3 nucleotides read TGTTTCACGACAGGTCCCATGAACACTGAAGCTTTCTTT. It codes for CFTTGPMNTEAFF.

The chain joins TRBV7-3 to TRBJ2-3, with a weak D call TRBD2 (6 bases). CDR3 size: 15 residues. Germline values: CDR1 SGHTA, CDR2 FQGTGA. The V and J ends lost 3 bases and 5 bases respectively, with 15 bases between them. The CDR3 region is CASSLNGSPRDTQYF. The CDR3 bases are TGTGCCAGCAGCTTGAACGGGAGTCCGAGAGATACGCAGTATTTT.

This chain links TRBV15 with TRBJ2-7; TRBD1 aligns across 10 bases. The CDR3 covers 16 residues. Germline CDR1 is LNHNV and CDR2 is YYDKDF (reference sequence). The J segment lost 2 bases and the V segment lost 0 bases, leaving 4 bases of the junction unmatched. The CDR3 sequence is CATSRDPGTGAYEQYF. The CDR3 DNA is TGTGCCACCAGCAGAGATCCCGGGACAGGGGCCTACGAGCAGTACTTC.